One and the same sample provided the 21 T cell receptor beta chains below, sequenced in a study of blood T cell repertoires in COVID-19. The protocol was immunoSEQ multiplex PCR, while the TCRdb copy is restricted to in-frame clones and leaves out a portion. This sample has 200,000 to 300,000 clones, with around 88% found just once. Sequenced sample: peripheral blood. Every receptor here comes from a man aged 80 or over with acute or convalescent COVID-19.

The genes are TRBV7-2 and TRBJ1-5; TRBD1 is a possible D gene (6 bases). Germline assignment: CDR1 SGHTA and CDR2 FQGNSA. The ends were cut back, 0 bases at V and 9 bases at J, with 15 bases in the middle. This CDR3 is built from 15 residues. CDR3 bases: TGTGCCAGCAGCTTAGCGATCAGGGGAGTAGGGCCCCAGCATTTT. As protein: CASSLAIRGVGPQHF.

The chain carries TRBV18 and TRBJ2-3, with 10 bases lining up with TRBD1. V lost 4 bases, J lost 6 bases, and 4 bases stayed unmatched. The germline V gene encodes CDR1 KGHSH and CDR2 LQKENI. The CDR3 extends over 14 amino acids. As DNA, the CDR3 is TGTGCCAGCTCACGACAGGGGGCGCGGGATACGCAGTATTTT. Encoded protein: CASSRQGARDTQYF.

The chain combines TRBV11-2 with TRBJ2-3; D unresolved. Per the germline V gene, CDR1 is SGHAT and CDR2 is FQNNGV. V gave up 5 bases and J gave up 6 bases, with 12 bases separating them. The CDR3 is 13 amino acids. In DNA, the CDR3 is TGTGCCAGCAGCCGAGCAGGTTTGGATACGCAGTATTTT. This gives the protein CASSRAGLDTQYF.

This rearrangement joins TRBV5-1 to TRBJ1-3, with D perhaps TRBD1 (5 bases). V lost 0 bases and J lost 4, with 5 bases in between. CDR3 length: 13 residues. Germline V gene sequence: CDR1 SGHRS, CDR2 YFSETQ. In DNA, the CDR3 is TGCGCCAGCAGCTTGGGACAGGGAAACACCATATATTTT. It translates to CASSLGQGNTIYF.

This chain uses TRBV6-1 with TRBJ1-2, with a tentative D call TRBD1 (5 bases). CDR1 and CDR2 from the germline V gene are MNHNS and SASEGT. Trimming shortened V by 2 bases and J by 7 bases, and 17 bases separated the two germline ends. The CDR3 runs to 15 residues. As DNA, the CDR3 is TGTGCCAGCAGTGAATCCCCGGGGAGGGGCAGTGGCTACACCTTC. It yields the protein CASSESPGRGSGYTF.

This clone occurred a few times. This sequence joins TRBV7-3 and TRBJ2-7; 11 nucleotides match TRBD2. This CDR3 comprises 15 residues. The germline CDR1 and CDR2 sequences are SGHTA and FQGTGA. J lost 5 bases, V lost 5 bases, and 8 bases had no gene match. In DNA form, the CDR3 reads TGTGCCAGCAGCACCACTAGCGGGAGTTTCCACGAGCAGTACTTC. Protein: CASSTTSGSFHEQYF.

Turning to this clone: The DNA is omitted, as the CDR3 cannot be located on it reliably, and the CDR3 follows TCRdb's listing. The gene calls are TRBV21-1 and TRBJ1-5; TRBD1, the D gene given by the table, was not confirmed from the DNA. TRBV21-1 is described as a pseudogene. The CDR3 spans 19 residues, counting both ends. The CDR3 spells CASSRKPDFGQGAGQPQHF.

The rearrangement uses TRBV9 and TRBJ2-1, with unresolved D. This CDR3 comprises 16 residues. The germline V gene has CDR1 SGDLS and CDR2 YYNGEE. Trimming pared 0 bases from V and 0 bases from J, leaving 10 bases between. DNA for the CDR3: TGTGCCAGCAGCGTAGAGGCAGCTAGCTCCTACAATGAGCAGTTCTTC. Translation: CASSVEAASSYNEQFF. Based on the CDR3 plus reference TRBV9 and TRBJ2-1, the full variable domain is DSGVTQTPKHLITATGQRVTLRCSPRSGDLSVYWYQQSLDQGLQFLIQYYNGEERAKGNILERFSAQQFPDLHSELNLSSLELGDSALYFCASSVEAASSYNEQFFGPGTRLTVL.

The chain has TRBV11-3 and TRBJ2-5; D not certain. The CDR3 contains 14 residues. Germline V lookup: CDR1 SGHNT, CDR2 YENEEA. V was cut by 1 base and J by 2 bases, with 8 bases left in between. CDR3 in DNA: TGTGCCAGCAGCTTAGGAGGCAGACAAGAGACCCAGTACTTC. It translates to CASSLGGRQETQYF.

On this clone itself: The same CDR3 is also encoded by other DNA sequences in this sample. The rearrangement uses TRBV29-1 and TRBJ2-7, with 10 positions matching TRBD1. CDR1 and CDR2 (germline): SQVTM, ANQGSEA. The CDR3 totals 13 residues. V shed 3 bases, J shed 4 bases, and the junction held 3 bases outside the gene matches. The CDR3 loop is CSVEGTGAYEQYF. The DNA of the CDR3 is TGCAGCGTTGAGGGGACAGGGGCTTACGAGCAGTACTTC.

This chain connects TRBV5-1 to TRBJ2-5, with TRBD1 matching 8 bases. This CDR3 region has 15 residues. The V gene's germline CDR1 is SGHRS and CDR2 YFSETQ. V lost 1 base to trimming and J lost 5 bases; unmatched junction nucleotides: 7. The CDR3 sequence: CASSLTRGPMETQYF. For the CDR3, the DNA is TGCGCCAGCAGCTTGACCAGGGGGCCGATGGAGACCCAGTACTTC.

The chain recombines TRBV6-6 with TRBJ1-2; D is perhaps TRBD1 (6 bases). The ends were cut back, 8 bases at V and 3 bases at J, with 13 bases in the middle. Germline CDR1 MNHNY, CDR2 SVGAGI (reference sequence). This CDR3 has 13 residues. The CDR3 DNA reads as TGTGCCAGCTCTACCGGGACATACTATGGCTACACCTTC. This encodes CASSTGTYYGYTF.

V and J are TRBV4-2 and TRBJ2-1; 8 bases agree with TRBD1. The CDR3 runs to 19 residues. The J segment lost 0 bases and the V segment lost 0 bases, leaving 10 bases of the junction unmatched. Germline lookup yields CDR1 LGHNA and CDR2 YNFKEQ. The CDR3 DNA follows: TGTGCCAGCAGCCAAGATAGAACAGGGGGTGTTAGCTCCTACAATGAGCAGTTCTTC. It yields the protein CASSQDRTGGVSSYNEQFF.

CDR3 in amino acids: CATSVSSGAPSTDTQYF. The CDR3 region has the DNA TGTGCCACCAGTGTCTCTAGCGGGGCCCCTAGCACAGATACGCAGTATTTT. The V call is TRBV24-1, the J call TRBJ2-3; 9 bases are shared with TRBD2. Germline V gene sequence: CDR1 KGHDR, CDR2 SFDVKD. With V trimmed by 5 bases and J by 0 bases, 8 bases remained unmatched. This CDR3 contains 17 residues.

CDR3 in DNA: TGTGCCAGCAGCCAAGACCGGCTTGCAGGGGAGAATGGCTACACCTTC. It specifies CASSQDRLAGENGYTF. The V and J genes are TRBV3-1 (or the pseudogene TRBV3-2) and TRBJ1-2; maybe TRBD1 (6 bases). The length of the CDR3 is 16 residues. The germline V gene encodes CDR1 LGHDT and CDR2 YNNKEL (reference sequence). V was cut by 0 bases and J by 6 bases, with 17 bases left in between.

This clone was seen a single time. V is TRBV9 and J is TRBJ1-3; maybe TRBD1 (6 bases). This CDR3 contains 15 residues. Germline values: CDR1 SGDLS, CDR2 YYNGEE. The germline V and J ends were trimmed by 4 bases and 0 bases, with 11 bases remaining between them. The CDR3 here is CASSRLQGSGNTIYF. The DNA of the CDR3 is TGTGCCAGCAGCCGATTACAGGGCTCTGGAAACACCATATATTTT.

The chain employs TRBV9 and TRBJ1-4; no clear D. V gave up 2 bases and J gave up 3 bases, with 8 bases separating them. From germline, CDR1 is SGDLS and CDR2 YYNGEE. The CDR3 has 14 amino acids. The chain's CDR3 is CASSVRGSNEKLFF. In nucleotides, the CDR3 is TGTGCCAGCAGCGTCCGCGGTTCTAATGAAAAACTGTTTTTT.

V and J are TRBV27 and TRBJ2-1, with D uncertain. The ends were cut back, 5 bases at V and 2 bases at J, with 7 bases in the middle. This CDR3 is 13 amino acids long. Germline CDR1 MNHEY, CDR2 SMNVEV (reference sequence). The CDR3 protein is CASSLNTYNEQFF. As DNA, the CDR3 is TGTGCCAGCAGTCTGAACACCTACAATGAGCAGTTCTTC.

This clone was recorded a few times. This chain links TRBV13 with TRBJ1-6, with 8 bases fitting TRBD1. The CDR3 spans 15 residues. Germline V gives CDR1 PRHDT, CDR2 FYEKMQ (reference sequence). Trimming removed 0 bases from V and 10 bases from J; junction bases left unmatched: 5. CDR3 sequence (DNA): TGTGCCAGCAGCTTAGGCGCCAGGGGGCCCTCACCCCTCCACTTT. It codes for CASSLGARGPSPLHF.

This sequence joins TRBV28 and TRBJ2-1; perhaps TRBD2 as D (6 bases). The CDR3 totals 13 residues. Per the germline V gene, CDR1 is MDHEN and CDR2 is SYDVKM. With 6 bases removed from V and 4 bases from J, the gap between germline ends came to 10 bases. The CDR3 coding sequence is TGTGCCAGCAGCGGAGGGGTATACAATGAGCAGTTCTTC. Translated: CASSGGVYNEQFF.

For the CDR3, the DNA is TGTGCCAGCAGCGTAAAGGGACTAGCGGGGGGGTCCCGCACAGATACGCAGTATTTT. It encodes CASSVKGLAGGSRTDTQYF. The rearrangement uses TRBV9 and TRBJ2-3, with TRBD2 matching 16 bases. Germline V gene data show CDR1 as SGDLS and CDR2 as YYNGEE. V was clipped by 1 base and J by 1 base; unmatched bases: 6. This CDR3 contains 19 residues.